These T cell receptor beta chains were read from a single sample in a study of beta chain features in type 1 diabetes. Sequenced by immunoSEQ multiplex PCR; TCRdb stores in-frame clones only, minus some. The table records about 470,000 clones, about 30% of them present only once. Source material: naive CD4+ T cells from blood. The receptors here all came from a man between 18 and 29 years old in good health. Both conserved end residues are part of each CDR3. The order of the fields is J gene, D gene, V gene, clone size, CDR3 DNA, CDR3 protein. The D gene is left open where the match is weak. Expanded clones get a size class; other rows say once, few or many, or leave the size out.

j_gene: TRBJ1-5
d_gene: -
v_gene: TRBV15
abundance: few
CDR3nt: TGTGCCACCAGCAGAACCGGGGCGCGGGGCAATCAGCCCCAGCATTTT
CDR3aa: CATSRTGARGNQPQHF

j_gene: TRBJ2-1
d_gene: TRBD2
v_gene: TRBV18
abundance: -
CDR3nt: TGTGCCAGCTCAGCAAGCGGGACTAGCGGTATACAGAGCTCCTACAATGAGCAGTTCTTC
CDR3aa: CASSASGTSGIQSSYNEQFF

j_gene: TRBJ2-3
d_gene: -
v_gene: TRBV9
abundance: -
CDR3nt: TGTGCCAGCAGCACATCTAGCACAGATACGCAGTATTTT
CDR3aa: CASSTSSTDTQYF

j_gene: TRBJ1-2
d_gene: TRBD1
v_gene: TRBV30
abundance: -
CDR3nt: TGTGCCTGGGCCGGACAGGCCCACTATGGCTACACCTTC
CDR3aa: CAWAGQAHYGYTF

j_gene: TRBJ2-7
d_gene: TRBD1
v_gene: TRBV28
abundance: -
CDR3nt: TGTGCCAGCAGTGCTTTGGGACAGGGTAGCGAGCAGTACTTC
CDR3aa: CASSALGQGSEQYF

j_gene: TRBJ2-3
d_gene: -
v_gene: TRBV7-2
abundance: -
CDR3nt: TGTGCCAGCAGCTTAAGAATCAGCACAGATACGCAGTATTTT
CDR3aa: CASSLRISTDTQYF

j_gene: TRBJ2-1
d_gene: TRBD1
v_gene: TRBV7-8
abundance: -
CDR3nt: TGTGCCAGCAGCCTAGACAGGGCGAATGAGCAGTTCTTC
CDR3aa: CASSLDRANEQFF

j_gene: TRBJ2-7
d_gene: -
v_gene: TRBV28
abundance: once
CDR3nt: TGTGCCAGCCTCCGTGCCCCCTACGAGCAGTACTTC
CDR3aa: CASLRAPYEQYF

j_gene: TRBJ2-2
d_gene: TRBD2
v_gene: TRBV7-9
abundance: -
CDR3nt: TGTGCCAGCAGCTTAGCTAGCGGGACTACCGGGGAGCTGTTTTTT
CDR3aa: CASSLASGTTGELFF

j_gene: TRBJ1-2
d_gene: -
v_gene: TRBV14
abundance: -
CDR3nt: TGTGCCAGCAGTCCCACGGTGCTTCACTATGGCTACACCTTC
CDR3aa: CASSPTVLHYGYTF

j_gene: TRBJ2-7
d_gene: -
v_gene: TRBV9
abundance: -
CDR3nt: TGTGCCAGCAGCCCCCCCGGCTCGTTCTACGAGCAGTACTTC
CDR3aa: CASSPPGSFYEQYF

j_gene: TRBJ2-2
d_gene: -
v_gene: TRBV7-9
abundance: -
CDR3nt: TGTGCCAGCAGCTTAGCGCTCCTCCAGGAGCTGTTTTTT
CDR3aa: CASSLALLQELFF

j_gene: TRBJ1-4
d_gene: -
v_gene: TRBV7-2
abundance: few
CDR3nt: TGTGCCAGCAGCTCTGACCCAATATTGGTGGAACTGTTTTTT
CDR3aa: CASSSDPILVELFF

j_gene: TRBJ1-3
d_gene: TRBD1
v_gene: TRBV30
abundance: few
CDR3nt: TGTGCCTGGCGCGCTCCAATTCCGGGACAGATCTCTGGAAACACCATATATTTT
CDR3aa: CAWRAPIPGQISGNTIYF

j_gene: TRBJ1-2
d_gene: -
v_gene: TRBV7-9
abundance: few
CDR3nt: TGTGCCAGCAGCTCCGATAGTGAATTGAGAGGCTACACCTTC
CDR3aa: CASSSDSELRGYTF

j_gene: TRBJ2-1
d_gene: TRBD2
v_gene: TRBV5-1
abundance: -
CDR3nt: TGCGCCAGCAGTCCGGGACTAGCGGGTTGGTACAATGAGCAGTTCTTC
CDR3aa: CASSPGLAGWYNEQFF

j_gene: TRBJ2-5
d_gene: TRBD1
v_gene: TRBV10-3
abundance: few
CDR3nt: TGTGCCATCAGCGAACAGGGGATCCAAGAGACCCAGTACTTC
CDR3aa: CAISEQGIQETQYF

j_gene: TRBJ2-2
d_gene: -
v_gene: TRBV5-1
abundance: -
CDR3nt: TGCGCCAGCAGCTTGATCGGGCCCAACACCGGGGAGCTGTTTTTT
CDR3aa: CASSLIGPNTGELFF

j_gene: TRBJ2-5
d_gene: -
v_gene: TRBV7-2
abundance: once
CDR3nt: TGTGCCAGCAGCTTAGGACAGATGGAGACCCAGTACTTC
CDR3aa: CASSLGQMETQYF

j_gene: TRBJ1-5
d_gene: TRBD1
v_gene: TRBV18
abundance: -
CDR3nt: TGTGCCAGCTCACCACAGGGGGCCGGACAGCCCCAGCATTTT
CDR3aa: CASSPQGAGQPQHF

j_gene: TRBJ2-3
d_gene: TRBD2
v_gene: TRBV4-2
abundance: once
CDR3nt: TGTGCCAGCAGCCAAGAGACTAGCGGGAGGGGGGATACGCAGTATTTT
CDR3aa: CASSQETSGRGDTQYF

j_gene: TRBJ2-1
d_gene: TRBD2
v_gene: TRBV9
abundance: few
CDR3nt: TGTGCCAGCAGCTCGGGACTAGCGACCTACAATGAGCAGTTCTTC
CDR3aa: CASSSGLATYNEQFF

j_gene: TRBJ2-5
d_gene: -
v_gene: TRBV20-1
abundance: -
CDR3nt: TGCAGTGCTAGCAGGCAAGAGACCCAGTACTTC
CDR3aa: CSASRQETQYF

j_gene: TRBJ2-5
d_gene: TRBD2
v_gene: TRBV4-1
abundance: few
CDR3nt: TGCGCCAGCAGGGATGCCGGGAGGGGAAGAGGCGAGGGCCAGTACTTC
CDR3aa: CASRDAGRGRGEGQYF

j_gene: TRBJ2-7
d_gene: TRBD2
v_gene: TRBV5-4
abundance: -
CDR3nt: TGTGCCAGCAGCCCGGGACTACAAGACTACGAGCAGTACTTC
CDR3aa: CASSPGLQDYEQYF

j_gene: TRBJ2-3
d_gene: TRBD1
v_gene: TRBV9
abundance: -
CDR3nt: TGTGCCAGCAGCGCCCCGACAGGGGCGAGCACAGATACGCAGTATTTT
CDR3aa: CASSAPTGASTDTQYF

j_gene: TRBJ2-3
d_gene: -
v_gene: TRBV5-6
abundance: few
CDR3nt: TGTGCCAGCAGCTTGATTGACGCCCGGGGGACAGATACGCAGTATTTT
CDR3aa: CASSLIDARGTDTQYF

j_gene: TRBJ2-5
d_gene: -
v_gene: TRBV19
abundance: -
CDR3nt: TGTGCCAGTAGTCGGGACCTCGGAGGAGAGACCCAGTACTTC
CDR3aa: CASSRDLGGETQYF

j_gene: TRBJ2-3
d_gene: -
v_gene: TRBV7-2
abundance: -
CDR3nt: TGTGCCAGCCGCCGAACAAGCACAGATACGCAGTATTTT
CDR3aa: CASRRTSTDTQYF

j_gene: TRBJ1-5
d_gene: -
v_gene: TRBV4-1
abundance: -
CDR3nt: TGCGCCAGCAGCCAAGATTCAGGGTCTCAGCCCCAGCATTTT
CDR3aa: CASSQDSGSQPQHF

j_gene: TRBJ2-7
d_gene: -
v_gene: TRBV30
abundance: -
CDR3nt: TGTGCCTGGGCCCTACAGGGTGTCGGGGACGAGCAGTACTTC
CDR3aa: CAWALQGVGDEQYF

j_gene: TRBJ2-3
d_gene: -
v_gene: TRBV4-1
abundance: few
CDR3nt: TGCGCCAGCAGCCAAGTTTCACAGCTGAGTACGCAGTATTTT
CDR3aa: CASSQVSQLSTQYF

j_gene: TRBJ1-2
d_gene: TRBD1
v_gene: TRBV30
abundance: -
CDR3nt: TGTGCCTGGTCAGGGGGCCGAGGCTACACCTTC
CDR3aa: CAWSGGRGYTF

j_gene: TRBJ2-1
d_gene: -
v_gene: TRBV23-1
abundance: -
CDR3nt: TGCGCCAGCAGTCACCCCAAAGGCCGGGCCGACTCCTACAATGAGCAGTTCTTC
CDR3aa: CASSHPKGRADSYNEQFF

j_gene: TRBJ2-4
d_gene: TRBD1
v_gene: TRBV23-1
abundance: -
CDR3nt: TGCGCCAGCAGTCAACCAGGGGGCGACCAACACATTCAGTACTTC
CDR3aa: CASSQPGGDQHIQYF

j_gene: TRBJ2-1
d_gene: TRBD2
v_gene: TRBV4-3
abundance: few
CDR3nt: TGCGCCAGCAGCCAAGGGACTAGCGGGGCCCGCTGGGGTGAGCAGTTCTTC
CDR3aa: CASSQGTSGARWGEQFF

j_gene: TRBJ2-2
d_gene: TRBD2
v_gene: TRBV4-2
abundance: -
CDR3nt: TGTGCCAGCAGCCAAGATTTTAGCGGGAGATTTAACACCGGGGAGCTGTTTTTT
CDR3aa: CASSQDFSGRFNTGELFF

j_gene: TRBJ1-2
d_gene: TRBD1
v_gene: TRBV15
abundance: -
CDR3nt: TGTGCCACCAGCAGAGATCGGCAGGGGGGTGGCTACACCTTC
CDR3aa: CATSRDRQGGGYTF

j_gene: TRBJ2-7
d_gene: TRBD1
v_gene: TRBV4-1
abundance: -
CDR3nt: TGCGCCAGCAGCCAAGAGCGGACAGGGAACGACGAGCAGTACTTC
CDR3aa: CASSQERTGNDEQYF

j_gene: TRBJ1-4
d_gene: -
v_gene: TRBV9
abundance: few
CDR3nt: TGTGCCAGCAGCGTAGAGGGGAAACTGTTTTTT
CDR3aa: CASSVEGKLFF

j_gene: TRBJ1-1
d_gene: TRBD1
v_gene: TRBV30
abundance: once
CDR3nt: TGTGCCTGGAGCCCTCCGAAACCGGGACAGGGGGCCCTGAACACTGAAGCTTTCTTT
CDR3aa: CAWSPPKPGQGALNTEAFF

j_gene: TRBJ2-3
d_gene: -
v_gene: TRBV7-9
abundance: -
CDR3nt: TGTGCCAGCAGCTTAACAGAGCTGGGCACAGATACGCAGTATTTT
CDR3aa: CASSLTELGTDTQYF

j_gene: TRBJ2-7
d_gene: TRBD2
v_gene: TRBV4-1
abundance: -
CDR3nt: TGCGCCAGCAGCCAAGTTCTAGCGGAGACCTACGAGCAGTACTTC
CDR3aa: CASSQVLAETYEQYF

j_gene: TRBJ2-5
d_gene: -
v_gene: TRBV7-7
abundance: few
CDR3nt: TGTGCCAGCAGCTTAGTCCCGGCAGGAGGGACCCAGTACTTC
CDR3aa: CASSLVPAGGTQYF

j_gene: TRBJ2-3
d_gene: TRBD1
v_gene: TRBV5-1
abundance: few
CDR3nt: TGCGCCAGCAGCCTGACAGGGGAGTCAGATACGCAGTATTTT
CDR3aa: CASSLTGESDTQYF

j_gene: TRBJ2-2
d_gene: -
v_gene: TRBV10-3
abundance: -
CDR3nt: TGTGCCATCAGTGAGACAGTGAACACCGGGGAGCTGTTTTTT
CDR3aa: CAISETVNTGELFF

j_gene: TRBJ1-4
d_gene: TRBD1
v_gene: TRBV30
abundance: -
CDR3nt: TGTGCCTGGAGTGTACGACAGGGTAACGAAAAACTGTTTTTT
CDR3aa: CAWSVRQGNEKLFF

j_gene: TRBJ2-1
d_gene: TRBD2
v_gene: TRBV7-2
abundance: few
CDR3nt: TGTGCTACTCTGACTAGCGGAGCAAAATACAATGAGCAGTTCTTC
CDR3aa: CATLTSGAKYNEQFF

j_gene: TRBJ2-1
d_gene: TRBD2
v_gene: TRBV7-8
abundance: few
CDR3nt: TGTGCCAGCAGTAAGGTCTCAGGACTAGCGGGTGTCAATGAGCAGTTCTTC
CDR3aa: CASSKVSGLAGVNEQFF

j_gene: TRBJ2-7
d_gene: -
v_gene: TRBV5-4
abundance: -
CDR3nt: TGTGCCAGCAGCTTGGATCTAGCGAGTACCTACGAGCAGTACTTC
CDR3aa: CASSLDLASTYEQYF